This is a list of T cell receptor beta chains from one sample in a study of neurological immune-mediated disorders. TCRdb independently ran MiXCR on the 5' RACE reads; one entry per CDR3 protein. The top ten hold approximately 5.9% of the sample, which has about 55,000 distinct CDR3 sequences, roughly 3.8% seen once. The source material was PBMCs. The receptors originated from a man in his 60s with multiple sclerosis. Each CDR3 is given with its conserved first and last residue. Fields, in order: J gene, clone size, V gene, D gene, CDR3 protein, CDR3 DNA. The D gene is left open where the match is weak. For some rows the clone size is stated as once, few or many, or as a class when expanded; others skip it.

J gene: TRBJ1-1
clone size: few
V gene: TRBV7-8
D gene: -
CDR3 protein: CASSLNRAGITEAFF
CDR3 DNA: TGTGCCAGCAGCTTGAACAGGGCGGGAATCACTGAAGCTTTCTTT

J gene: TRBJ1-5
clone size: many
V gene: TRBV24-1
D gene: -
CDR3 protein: CATRETGNQPQHF
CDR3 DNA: TGTGCCACCAGGGAGACAGGCAATCAGCCCCAGCATTTT

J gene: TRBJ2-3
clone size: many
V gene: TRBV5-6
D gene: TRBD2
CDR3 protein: CASTSGLADTDTQYF
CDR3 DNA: TGTGCCAGCACCTCGGGACTAGCGGACACAGATACGCAGTATTTT

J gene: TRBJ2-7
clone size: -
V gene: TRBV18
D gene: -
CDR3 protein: CASSPQTYEQYF
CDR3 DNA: TGTGCCAGCTCACCTCAAACATACGAGCAGTACTTC

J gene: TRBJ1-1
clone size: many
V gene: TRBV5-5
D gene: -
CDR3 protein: CASSFESGVTEAFF
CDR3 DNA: TGTGCCAGCAGCTTCGAGAGTGGGGTCACTGAAGCTTTCTTT

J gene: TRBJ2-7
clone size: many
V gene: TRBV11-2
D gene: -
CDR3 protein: CASSYNTGTVSSYEQYF
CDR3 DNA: TGTGCCAGCAGCTACAACACCGGGACGGTGAGCTCCTACGAGCAGTACTTC

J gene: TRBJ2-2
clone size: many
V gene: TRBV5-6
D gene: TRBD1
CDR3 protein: CASSLIDRGFFGELFF
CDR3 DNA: TGTGCCAGCAGCCTTATAGACAGGGGTTTTTTCGGGGAGCTGTTTTTT

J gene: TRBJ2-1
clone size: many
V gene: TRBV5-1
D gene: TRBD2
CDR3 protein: CASRLAWTSVGEQFF
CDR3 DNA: TGCGCCAGCAGACTCGCTTGGACTAGCGTCGGTGAGCAGTTCTTC

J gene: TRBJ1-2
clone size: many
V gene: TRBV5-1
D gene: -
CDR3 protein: CASSLANRDGYTF
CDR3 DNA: TGCGCCAGCAGCTTGGCCAACAGGGATGGCTACACCTTC

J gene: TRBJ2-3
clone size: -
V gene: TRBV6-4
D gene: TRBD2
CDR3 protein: CASSGAGGTDTQYF
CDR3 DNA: TGTGCCAGCAGTGGGGCGGGAGGCACAGATACGCAGTATTTT

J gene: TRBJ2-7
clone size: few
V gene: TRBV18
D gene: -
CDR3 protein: CASSPRGRGTSYEQYF
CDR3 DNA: TGTGCCAGCTCACCACGAGGGCGGGGGACAAGCTACGAGCAGTACTTC

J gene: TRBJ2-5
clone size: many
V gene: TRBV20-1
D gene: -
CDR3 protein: CSASMTVGRETQYF
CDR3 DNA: TGCAGTGCTAGTATGACTGTAGGGCGGGAGACCCAGTACTTC

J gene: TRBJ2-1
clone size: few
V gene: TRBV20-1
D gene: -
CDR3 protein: CSTLSYNEQFF
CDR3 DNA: TGCAGTACTCTCTCCTACAATGAGCAGTTCTTC

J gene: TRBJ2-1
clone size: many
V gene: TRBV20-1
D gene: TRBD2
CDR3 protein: CSANGLAGTTAGTGNEQFF
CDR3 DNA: TGCAGTGCCAACGGACTAGCGGGCACGACGGCTGGTACGGGCAATGAGCAGTTCTTC

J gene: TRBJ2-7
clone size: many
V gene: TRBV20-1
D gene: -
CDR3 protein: CSADVKSAYEQYF
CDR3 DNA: TGCAGTGCTGATGTGAAGAGCGCCTACGAGCAGTACTTC

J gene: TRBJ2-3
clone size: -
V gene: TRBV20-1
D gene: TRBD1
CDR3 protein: CSAPGTGGGETQYF
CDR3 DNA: TGCAGTGCTCCCGGGACAGGGGGAGGTGAGACGCAGTATTTT

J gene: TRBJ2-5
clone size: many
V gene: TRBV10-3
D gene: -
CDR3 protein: CAISESKGRFQETQYF
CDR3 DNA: TGTGCCATCAGTGAGTCGAAGGGACGGTTCCAAGAGACCCAGTACTTC

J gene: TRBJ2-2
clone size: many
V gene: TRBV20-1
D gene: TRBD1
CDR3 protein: CSARAYVGQGNNPNTGELFF
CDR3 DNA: TGCAGTGCTAGAGCGTACGTCGGACAGGGTAATAACCCGAACACCGGGGAGCTGTTTTTT

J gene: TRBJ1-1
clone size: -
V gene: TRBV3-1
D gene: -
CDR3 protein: CASSQRGEAFF
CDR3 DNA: TGTGCCAGCAGCCAGAGAGGGGAAGCTTTCTTT

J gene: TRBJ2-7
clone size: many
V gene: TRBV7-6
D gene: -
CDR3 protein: CASSLSDSSAYEQYF
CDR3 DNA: TGTGCCAGCAGCTTATCAGACAGCTCGGCTTACGAGCAGTACTTC

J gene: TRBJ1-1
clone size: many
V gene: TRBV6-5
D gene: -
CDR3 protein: CASSTDSGSSLAFF
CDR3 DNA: TGTGCCAGCAGCACCGATAGCGGGTCTAGTTTAGCTTTCTTT

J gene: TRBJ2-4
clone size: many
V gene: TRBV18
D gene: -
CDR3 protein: CASSPGSLAKNIQYF
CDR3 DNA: TGTGCCAGCTCACCCGGGTCCCTAGCCAAAAACATTCAGTACTTC

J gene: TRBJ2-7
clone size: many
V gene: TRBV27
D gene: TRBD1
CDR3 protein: CASSPRQGSSYEQYF
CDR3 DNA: TGTGCCAGCAGCCCTCGACAGGGGTCGTCCTACGAGCAGTACTTC

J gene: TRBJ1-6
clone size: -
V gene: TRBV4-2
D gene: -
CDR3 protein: CASSLPAANSTLNF
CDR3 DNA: TGTGCCAGCAGCCTCCCCGCCGCGAATTCAACCCTCAACTTT

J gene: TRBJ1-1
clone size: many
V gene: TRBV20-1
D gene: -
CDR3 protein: CSAANLGRGGATEAFF
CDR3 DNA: TGCAGTGCTGCGAACTTGGGGCGCGGGGGGGCCACTGAAGCTTTCTTT

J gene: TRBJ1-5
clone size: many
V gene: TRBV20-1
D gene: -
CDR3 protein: CSARPHRSNQPQHF
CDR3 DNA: TGCAGTGCTCGGCCTCACAGGAGCAATCAGCCCCAGCATTTT